The 27 T cell receptor beta chains in this list originate from one sample, sequenced in a study of shared clonotypes between healthy human individuals. The repertoire was sequenced with immunoSEQ multiplex PCR; TCRdb's copy has only in-frame clones and lacks some. The profile covers 2,100,000 or so clones, with approximately 94% appearing a single time and roughly 0.13% taken by the ten largest. Sequencing was done on a sample of naive CD4+ T cells sorted from blood. The subset: CD45RA+ positively selected. These receptors were collected from a man aged 18-30 years in good health.

This sequence joins TRBV2 and TRBJ1-1; D remains ambiguous. V was pared by 4 bases and J by 0 bases, with 12 bases between. Germline V gives CDR1 SNHLY, CDR2 FYNNEI. The CDR3 runs to 15 residues. The CDR3 spells CASSAWFKMNTEAFF. CDR3 DNA sequence: TGTGCCAGCAGTGCTTGGTTTAAGATGAACACTGAAGCTTTCTTT. Based on the CDR3 plus reference TRBV2 and TRBJ1-1, the full variable domain is EPEVTQTPSHQVTQMGQEVILRCVPISNHLYFYWYRQILGQKVEFLVSFYNNEISEKSEIFDDQFSVERPDGSNFTLKIRSTKLEDSAMYFCASSAWFKMNTEAFFGQGTRLTVV.

This chain connects TRBV5-1 to TRBJ2-1; TRBD2 might be the D (6 bases). Germline-derived CDR1 and CDR2 are SGHRS and YFSETQ. Trimming cost V 6 bases and J 4 bases, with 11 bases left between them. This CDR3 contains 13 residues. Here the CDR3 DNA reads TGCGCCAGCAAAGCTAGCGAGTACAATGAGCAGTTCTTC. This sequence encodes CASKASEYNEQFF.

This rearrangement joins TRBV4-1 to TRBJ2-7; weak D call: TRBD1 (6 bases). V shed 0 bases and J shed 2 bases, with 17 bases lying between them. The CDR3 has 17 amino acids. CDR1 and CDR2 (germline): MGHRA, YSYEKL. The CDR3 reads CASSQDHSAQGPYEQYF. CDR3 sequence (DNA): TGCGCCAGCAGCCAAGATCATTCGGCACAGGGTCCCTACGAGCAGTACTTC.

The chain is built from TRBV14 and TRBJ2-7; D not certain. The germline V gene encodes CDR1 SGHDN and CDR2 FVKESK. The CDR3 sequence is 11 residues long. Deletions cut 1 base from V and 11 bases from J, with 9 bases between. The CDR3, as DNA: TGTGCCAGCAGCCAAGGGTCTTGGAAGTACTTC. Its protein product is CASSQGSWKYF.

J is TRBJ2-5 and V is TRBV9, with TRBD2 matching over 11 bases. CDR1 is SGDLS and CDR2 is YYNGEE in the germline V gene. The CDR3 is 17 residues long. V dropped 1 base and J dropped 2; count of bases not matched to a gene: 7. The DNA for the CDR3 is TGTGCCAGCAGCGTACCATCGGCTAGCGGGAGGCAAGAGACCCAGTACTTC. Its translation is CASSVPSASGRQETQYF. The entire variable domain, with the rest obtained from reference TRBV9 and TRBJ2-5, is as follows: DSGVTQTPKHLITATGQRVTLRCSPRSGDLSVYWYQQSLDQGLQFLIQYYNGEERAKGNILERFSAQQFPDLHSELNLSSLELGDSALYFCASSVPSASGRQETQYFGPGTRLLVL.

This chain joins TRBV29-1 and TRBJ2-2; TRBD2 might be the D (5 bases). V gave up 4 bases and J gave up 1 base, with 10 bases separating them. Germline V gives CDR1 SQVTM, CDR2 ANQGSEA. The CDR3 is made up of 14 amino acids. The CDR3 nucleotides are TGCAGCGTTGGGACTTCACTGAACACCGGGGAGCTGTTTTTT. Protein sequence: CSVGTSLNTGELFF.

The rearrangement joins TRBV27 to TRBJ2-5, with D tentatively TRBD1 (5 bases). The CDR3 has 15 amino acids. The germline V gene has CDR1 MNHEY and CDR2 SMNVEV (reference sequence). The V end was cut by 7 bases, the J end by 5 bases, with 20 bases between. The CDR3 is CASTVQGVDGETQYF. CDR3 nucleotides: TGTGCCAGCACTGTCCAAGGGGTGGACGGGGAGACCCAGTACTTC.

This chain joins TRBV9 and TRBJ2-5; 10 nucleotides line up with TRBD2. Germline values: CDR1 SGDLS, CDR2 YYNGEE. Losses at the gene ends were 0 bases for V and 5 bases for J; bases not matched to a gene: 7. The CDR3 has 16 residues. In nucleotides, the CDR3 is TGTGCCAGCAGCGTAGAGGATGGGGGACTAGCGGAGACCCAGTACTTC. Residues: CASSVEDGGLAETQYF.

V gene TRBV9 combines with J gene TRBJ1-3, with 7 positions matching TRBD1. The V and J ends lost 0 bases and 2 bases, in that order; junction bases with no gene match: 5. Germline CDR1 SGDLS, CDR2 YYNGEE. The CDR3 totals 16 residues. The DNA of the CDR3 is TGTGCCAGCAGCGTAGGTCAGGGGGAGGCTGGAAACACCATATATTTT. It translates to CASSVGQGEAGNTIYF.

The chain carries TRBV5-6 and TRBJ2-1; 13 nucleotides line up with TRBD2. The J segment lost 9 bases and the V segment lost 2 bases, leaving 5 bases of the junction unmatched. Per the germline V gene, CDR1 is SGHDT and CDR2 is YYEEEE. The CDR3 is 15 residues long. The CDR3 region has the DNA TGTGCCAGCAGCTTCGGACTAGCGGGAGCCGGTGAGCAGTTCTTC. Translation gives CASSFGLAGAGEQFF.

This chain connects TRBV6-5 to TRBJ2-7, with 8 bases aligning to TRBD2. The CDR3 runs to 15 residues. Trimming took 8 bases from V and 2 from J; bases not matched to a gene: 11. In germline, CDR1 is MNHEY, CDR2 SVGAGI. The CDR3 reads CASSPGGYVPYEQYF. CDR3 nucleotide sequence: TGTGCCAGCTCCCCGGGGGGGTACGTGCCCTACGAGCAGTACTTC.

The rearrangement links TRBV2 to TRBJ2-2; the match to TRBD2 covers 9 bases. This CDR3 has 15 amino acids. Germline trimming cut 6 bases from V and 6 bases from J; bases unmatched to any gene: 8. Germline values: CDR1 SNHLY, CDR2 FYNNEI. CDR3 region: CASRVAGDFAGELFF. DNA for the CDR3: TGTGCCAGCAGGGTAGCGGGAGACTTCGCCGGGGAGCTGTTTTTT.

This chain joins TRBV30 and TRBJ1-1; tentatively, D is TRBD1 (5 bases). The V and J ends lost 0 bases and 4 bases respectively, with 15 bases between them. Germline V CDR1 and CDR2: GTSNPN, SVGIG (reference sequence). The CDR3 loop spans 15 amino acids. The CDR3 sequence is CAWSVLSRGGTEAFF. For the CDR3, the DNA is TGTGCCTGGAGTGTACTCTCAAGGGGAGGCACTGAAGCTTTCTTT.

The chain couples TRBV2 to TRBJ2-7; D is possibly TRBD2 (6 bases). The CDR3 length is 12 residues. From germline, CDR1 is SNHLY and CDR2 FYNNEI. Deletions cut 1 base from V and 12 bases from J, with 13 bases between. This chain's CDR3 is CASSEEIRGRYF. DNA of the CDR3: TGTGCCAGCAGTGAAGAGATACGGGGGAGGTACTTC.

This clone was found once. This sequence joins TRBV6-5 and TRBJ1-5, with TRBD1 matching over 7 bases. The CDR3 sequence is 15 residues long. V trimming: 6 bases; J trimming: 4 bases; junction bases outside the gene matches: 9. Looked up from germline, CDR1 is MNHEY and CDR2 is SVGAGI. CDR3: CASSRKGQPNQPQHF. In DNA, the CDR3 is TGTGCCAGCAGCAGAAAGGGACAGCCAAATCAGCCCCAGCATTTT.

The chain uses TRBV11-2 and TRBJ2-1; 10 nucleotides align to TRBD1. V shed 5 bases, J shed 4 bases, and the junction held 5 bases outside the gene matches. CDR3 length equals 15 residues. Germline CDR1 reads SGHAT; CDR2 reads FQNNGV. The DNA of the CDR3 is TGTGCCAGCAGCCCTCGGACAGGGGGATACAATGAGCAGTTCTTC. This translates into CASSPRTGGYNEQFF.

In this sample, this clone turned up once. The chain recombines TRBV27 with TRBJ2-5; 9 bases fit TRBD1. Germline lookup yields CDR1 MNHEY and CDR2 SMNVEV (reference sequence). This CDR3 has 14 amino acids. Trimming cost V 8 bases and J 3 bases; bases outside gene matches: 7. The CDR3 reads CASRLWTGEETQYF. CDR3 coding DNA: TGTGCCAGCCGACTCTGGACAGGGGAAGAGACCCAGTACTTC.

The chain uses TRBV4-3 and TRBJ1-6, with TRBD1 matching 7 bases. The ends lost 0 bases at V and 9 bases at J; junction bases unmatched: 11. The CDR3 is 17 residues long. Germline V gene data show CDR1 as LGHNA and CDR2 as YSLEER. CDR3 sequence: CASSQDLQGSGSSPLHF. CDR3 in DNA: TGCGCCAGCAGCCAAGATCTACAGGGGAGCGGTAGTTCACCCCTCCACTTT.

The chain combines TRBV30 with TRBJ2-3, with D tentatively TRBD2 (6 bases). Between the trimmed V and J ends, which lost 0 bases and 3 bases, there was a span of 13 bases. Germline V gene lookup returns CDR1 GTSNPN and CDR2 SVGIG (reference sequence). This CDR3 spans 15 amino acids. CDR3 sequence: CAWSVRGFETDTQYF. In DNA, the CDR3 is TGTGCCTGGAGTGTACGGGGGTTTGAAACAGATACGCAGTATTTT. Full variable domain (remainder filled in from reference TRBV30 and TRBJ2-3): SQTIHQWPATLVQPVGSPLSLECTVEGTSNPNLYWYRQAAGRGLQLLFYSVGIGQISSEVPQNLSASRPQDRQFILSSKKLLLSDSGFYLCAWSVRGFETDTQYFGPGTRLTVL.

The chain is built from TRBV6-6 and TRBJ1-1; possibly TRBD1 for D (5 bases). Per germline, CDR1 MNHNY and CDR2 SVGAGI (reference sequence). Trimming took 0 bases from V and 1 from J, leaving 9 bases between them. The length of the CDR3 is 15 residues. CDR3 in amino acids: CASSYSRQTNTEAFF. In DNA form, the CDR3 reads TGTGCCAGCAGTTACTCGAGACAGACGAACACTGAAGCTTTCTTT.

The chain joins TRBV11-2 to TRBJ2-5, with a possible D match to TRBD1 (6 bases). In germline, CDR1 is SGHAT, CDR2 FQNNGV. The CDR3 contains 13 residues. V was shortened by 5 bases and J by 3 bases, with 10 bases between the two germline ends. The CDR3 loop is CASSPDRKETQYF. CDR3 DNA sequence: TGTGCCAGCAGCCCGGACAGAAAAGAGACCCAGTACTTC.

This clone was recorded once. The chain uses TRBV5-1 and TRBJ1-2; TRBD1 matches at 7 bases. The CDR3 consists of 16 residues. V gave up 3 bases and J gave up 0 bases; unmatched junction bases: 8. The germline V gene has CDR1 SGHRS and CDR2 YFSETQ. In nucleotides, the CDR3 is TGCGCCAGCAGCTCACTAGGGACAGCCTCTAACTATGGCTACACCTTC. As protein: CASSSLGTASNYGYTF.

The CDR3 is CASSDRRQGSSPLHF. The CDR3 DNA follows: TGTGCCAGCAGTGACCGTCGACAGGGGAGTTCACCCCTCCACTTT. This chain joins TRBV2 and TRBJ1-6, with TRBD1 matching over 8 bases. The junction had 7 bases not matched to a gene; V was cut back by 3 bases and J by 9 bases. This CDR3 is built from 15 residues. Germline V gene sequence: CDR1 SNHLY, CDR2 FYNNEI.

The chain joins TRBV18 to TRBJ2-3, with TRBD1 as a possible D gene (5 bases). V dropped 0 bases and J dropped 9 bases, with 7 bases sitting between them. Germline V gene data show CDR1 as KGHSH and CDR2 as LQKENI. The CDR3 is 12 residues long. CDR3 in amino acids: CASSPPQGTQYF. The CDR3 DNA follows: TGTGCCAGCTCACCACCGCAGGGCACGCAGTATTTT.

This clone turned up a few times. The chain carries TRBV6-1 and TRBJ1-1; no clear D. The CDR3 loop spans 14 amino acids. Germline loops: CDR1 MNHNS, CDR2 SASEGT. Deletions cut 8 bases from V and 1 base from J, with 14 bases between. CDR3 DNA sequence: TGTGCCAGCCCTCCCCACGGGAAGAACACTGAAGCTTTCTTT. This encodes CASPPHGKNTEAFF.

The chain joins TRBV7-9 to TRBJ2-5, with TRBD2 matching 11 bases. Germline assignment: CDR1 SEHNR and CDR2 FQNEAQ (reference sequence). Unmatched junction bases numbered 14, after V lost 7 bases and J lost 4 bases. The CDR3 length is 17 residues. The CDR3 DNA is TGTGCCAGCACCTATAGCGGGGGGGTCTCTCTTGGAGAGACCCAGTACTTC. Protein sequence: CASTYSGGVSLGETQYF.

The V and J genes are TRBV7-2 and TRBJ2-7, with D possibly being TRBD2 (6 bases). V was cut by 2 bases and J by 2 bases, with 25 bases left in between. The CDR3 contains 19 residues. CDR1 is SGHTA, CDR2 FQGNSA, per germline. The CDR3 DNA reads TGTGCCAGCAGCTTAAGAGGGGTGGGATCGGGCACTAGCCCCTACGAGCAGTACTTC. The encoded protein is CASSLRGVGSGTSPYEQYF.